The entry below gives a single T cell receptor (beta chain) sequence along with its context. These data come from a study of blood T cell repertoires in COVID-19. Study-level information: The origin of the acute and convalescent COVID-19 samples was the United States, Italy and Spain. Nucleic acid was either cDNA or gDNA, and it came from T cells, B-cell-depleted T cells, or PBMCs.

The V and J ends lost 3 bases and 2 bases, in that order; junction bases with no gene match: 5. The germline gives CDR1 MGHRA, CDR2 YSYEKL. This CDR3 comprises 16 residues. Original analysis: Researchers report that nucleated cell counts were estimated from reference gene primer amplification. TCRdb's table, derived via immunoSEQ multiplex PCR, lists solely in-frame clones and lacks some. For V, J and clone size, that table is used; D and trimming come from the DNA. The sample records around 20,000 clones, approximately 85% being singletons. The sample taken for sequencing was peripheral blood. The chain links TRBV4-1 to TRBJ2-3; 10 bases align to TRBD2. The receptor was isolated from an older man with acute or convalescent COVID-19. This CDR3 is CASSQASGGLTDTQYF. The CDR3 DNA sequence: TGCGCCAGCAGCCAGGCTAGCGGGGGTCTCACAGATACGCAGTATTTT.